The present T cell receptor beta chain was sequenced within a study of T cells in tuberculosis. The V end was cut by 2 bases, the J end by 0 bases, with 20 bases between. CDR1 is SGHTA, CDR2 FQGNSA, per germline. CDR3 size: 19 residues. The table came from immunoSEQ multiplex PCR; TCRdb's copy has only in-frame clones and leaves some out. The repertoire holds 47,000 or so clones, with roughly 96% as singletons. Time point given: new active TB diagnosis, blood taken before or within 7 days of starting treatment. The receptor comes from an adult with tuberculosis. The V and J genes are TRBV7-2 and TRBJ2-4, with a weak D call TRBD2 (6 bases). The source material was PBMCs, sampled at tuberculosis diagnosis. CDR3: CASSLFSGSGRLAKNIQYF. The CDR3, as DNA: TGTGCCAGCAGCTTATTCTCGGGGAGCGGGCGCTTAGCCAAAAACATTCAGTACTTC.